This entry lists 28 T cell receptor beta chains sequenced from one sample in a study of cytomegalovirus exposure and HLA in healthy donors. PCR involved 60 Vbeta and 13 Jbeta primers. The assay was immunoSEQ multiplex PCR, and TCRdb's table has in-frame clones only and misses some. The repertoire holds about 150,000 clones, with under 90% as singletons. Sequencing input: PBMCs. Source of these receptors: a boy between 2 and 10 years old in good health and CMV-seronegative.

This rearrangement joins TRBV4-1 to TRBJ1-2; weak D call: TRBD1 (5 bases). V was clipped by 2 bases and J by 5 bases, with 15 bases between them. This CDR3 spans 15 amino acids. The germline V gene encodes CDR1 MGHRA and CDR2 YSYEKL. This CDR3 reads CASSQPTPGKYGYTF. For the CDR3, the DNA is TGCGCCAGCAGCCAACCCACTCCAGGGAAGTATGGCTACACCTTC.

This clone was observed a handful of times. Other DNA sequences of this sample code for an identical CDR3. The CDR3 region has the DNA TGTGCCAGCAGTTACTCGGCGGGCTCTGGAAACACCATATATTTT. Translation: CASSYSAGSGNTIYF. The chain uses TRBV6-5 and TRBJ1-3; D is ambiguous. CDR3 length: 15 amino acids. Between the trimmed V and J ends, which lost 0 bases and 0 bases, there was a span of 6 bases. CDR1 and CDR2 (germline): MNHEY, SVGAGI.

The chain employs TRBV7-2 and TRBJ1-5, with D possibly matching TRBD1 (5 bases). CDR1 is SGHTA, CDR2 FQGNSA, per germline. The CDR3 runs 14 residues. V was trimmed by 0 bases and J by 2 bases, leaving 5 bases between them. This chain's CDR3 is CASSLATGNQPQHF. The CDR3 coding sequence is TGTGCCAGCAGCTTAGCGACAGGCAATCAGCCCCAGCATTTT.

V usage is TRBV6-5 and J usage is TRBJ1-1, with D perhaps matching TRBD1 (6 bases). Between the trimmed V and J ends, which lost 6 bases and 2 bases, there was a span of 13 bases. CDR1 is MNHEY and CDR2 is SVGAGI in the germline V gene. The CDR3 sequence is 14 residues long. CDR3 sequence: CASSKGQPNTEAFF. As DNA, the CDR3 is TGTGCCAGCAGCAAAGGACAGCCTAACACTGAAGCTTTCTTT.

This sequence joins TRBV2 and TRBJ2-2; 11 bases map to TRBD1. The V gene end was trimmed by 8 bases and the J gene end by 5 bases; junction bases not matched to a gene: 10. This CDR3 comprises 16 residues. The germline gives CDR1 SNHLY, CDR2 FYNNEI. CDR3 loop: CASGRTGTGGTGELFF. CDR3 sequence (DNA): TGTGCCAGCGGCCGAACCGGGACAGGGGGAACCGGGGAGCTGTTTTTT.

This rearrangement joins TRBV5-1 to TRBJ1-1; 10 bases are shared with TRBD1. CDR1 is SGHRS, CDR2 YFSETQ, per germline. The V segment lost 2 bases and the J segment 5 bases; nucleotides outside the gene matches: 9. This CDR3 is built from 16 residues. CDR3 region: CASSFDRGRGRTEAFF. In DNA form, the CDR3 reads TGCGCCAGCAGCTTTGACAGGGGGCGAGGAAGAACTGAAGCTTTCTTT.

This clone was recorded only once. The chain has TRBV4-2 and TRBJ2-3; 10 positions match TRBD2. The V and J ends lost 3 bases and 6 bases, in that order; junction bases with no gene match: 9. CDR1 is LGHNA, CDR2 YNFKEQ, per germline. The CDR3 has 16 amino acids. The CDR3 coding sequence is TGTGCCAGCAGCCAGGGCAGCGGGGGGGCCTGGGATACGCAGTATTTT. Amino acid sequence: CASSQGSGGAWDTQYF.

The CDR3 DNA reads as TGTGCCAGCAGCATAAGAGGAAGCTCCTACGAGCAGTACTTC. This gives the protein CASSIRGSSYEQYF. The chain couples TRBV28 to TRBJ2-5; the D is unclear. The closer fit of TRBJ2-7 to the DNA end suggests the J call may be wrong. This CDR3 is 14 amino acids long. The germline V gene has CDR1 MDHEN and CDR2 SYDVKM.

The V and J genes are TRBV5-5 and TRBJ2-7, with 9 positions matching TRBD1. Trimming took 4 bases from V and 7 from J; bases not matched to a gene: 18. CDR3 length: 17 residues. Germline lookup yields CDR1 SGHKS and CDR2 YYEKEE (reference sequence). CDR3 sequence reads: CASSPRPPRDRVGEQYF. In nucleotides, the CDR3 is TGTGCCAGCAGCCCCCGGCCGCCCCGGGACAGGGTGGGGGAGCAGTACTTC.

This chain joins TRBV19 and TRBJ2-1, with a weak D call TRBD2 (5 bases). This CDR3 is 14 amino acids long. V lost 7 bases, J lost 0 bases, and 10 bases lay in between. Germline V lookup: CDR1 LNHDA, CDR2 SQIVND (reference sequence). The CDR3: CASTSGSSYNEQFF. The CDR3 nucleotides read TGTGCCAGTACAAGCGGTAGCTCCTACAATGAGCAGTTCTTC.

The V call is TRBV2, the J call TRBJ1-1; 7 positions match TRBD1. Germline trimming cut 6 bases from V and 11 bases from J; bases unmatched to any gene: 12. Germline CDR1 and CDR2: SNHLY and FYNNEI. The length of the CDR3 is 13 residues. CDR3 loop: CASRVRTGGGAFF. The CDR3 nucleotides read TGTGCCAGCAGGGTCAGGACAGGCGGGGGGGCTTTCTTT.

The chain combines TRBV5-1 with TRBJ1-1; D perhaps matches TRBD1 (6 bases). The CDR3 runs to 14 residues. Germline CDR1 SGHRS, CDR2 YFSETQ. The V gene lost 6 bases and the J gene lost 4 bases, with 16 bases spanning the gap. The CDR3 DNA follows: TGCGCCAGCACGACCTTGGGAGGGGGCACTGAAGCTTTCTTT. Translated, it gives CASTTLGGGTEAFF.

The rearrangement joins TRBV10-2 to TRBJ2-5, with D tentatively TRBD2 (5 bases). V lost 11 bases to trimming and J lost 3 bases, with 19 bases between them. Germline V lookup: CDR1 WSHSY, CDR2 SAAADI. The CDR3 extends over 14 amino acids. The CDR3 sequence: CAANSRGGEETQYF. The DNA of the CDR3 is TGCGCCGCCAACTCCCGGGGTGGGGAAGAGACCCAGTACTTC.

The count of this clone is one. V gene TRBV6-5 combines with J gene TRBJ1-2, with TRBD1 matching over 8 bases. Germline V gives CDR1 MNHEY, CDR2 SVGAGI. After removal of 6 bases from V and 4 bases from J, the junction contained 7 bases not matched to a gene. This CDR3 region has 14 residues. The CDR3 is CASSPDRAGYGYTF. CDR3 DNA sequence: TGTGCCAGCAGCCCGGACAGGGCCGGCTATGGCTACACCTTC.

The V call is TRBV27, the J call TRBJ2-2; weak D call: TRBD1 (5 bases). V was trimmed by 8 bases and J by 4 bases, leaving 11 bases between them. The length of the CDR3 is 13 residues. From germline, CDR1 is MNHEY and CDR2 SMNVEV (reference sequence). The CDR3 loop reads CASRTITTGELFF. CDR3 in DNA: TGTGCCAGCCGGACAATTACCACCGGGGAGCTGTTTTTT.

The chain is built from TRBV19 and TRBJ1-5, with a possible D match to TRBD1 (5 bases). Trimming removed 6 bases at V and 6 bases at J, with 18 bases between. The CDR3 has 15 amino acids. Germline V gene data show CDR1 as LNHDA and CDR2 as SQIVND (reference sequence). This CDR3 is CASRVAGGVGQPQHF. The CDR3 bases are TGTGCCAGTAGAGTGGCCGGGGGTGTGGGTCAGCCCCAGCATTTT.

The sample holds one count of this clone. The gene calls are TRBV5-1 and TRBJ2-4, with D maybe TRBD2 (6 bases). The CDR3 has 16 residues. Between the trimmed V and J ends, which lost 4 bases and 0 bases, there was a span of 14 bases. Per the germline V gene, CDR1 is SGHRS and CDR2 is YFSETQ. CDR3: CASSPSGSLAKNIQYF. The DNA of the CDR3 is TGCGCCAGCAGCCCAAGCGGGTCCCTAGCCAAAAACATTCAGTACTTC.

The V gene is TRBV11-2, the J gene TRBJ2-7, with 12 bases fitting TRBD2. CDR3 length: 16 amino acids. The germline V gene has CDR1 SGHAT and CDR2 FQNNGV. The junction had 8 bases not matched to a gene; V was cut back by 4 bases and J by 4 bases. CDR3 DNA: TGTGCCAGCAGCTCCAGACTAGCGGGAGTAATTTACGAGCAGTACTTC. Translating it yields CASSSRLAGVIYEQYF.

The chain joins TRBV6-4 to TRBJ2-2, with D hard to call. Per germline, CDR1 MRHNA and CDR2 SNTAGT. The CDR3 has 15 amino acids. V gave up 0 bases and J gave up 6 bases, with 11 bases separating them. CDR3 bases: TGTGCCAGCAGTGACTCGATATCAGGATCCGGGGAGCTGTTTTTT. This gives the protein CASSDSISGSGELFF.

V is TRBV5-1 and J is TRBJ1-4; D is perhaps TRBD1 (5 bases). V lost 3 bases, J lost 4 bases, and 16 bases lay in between. Germline V gene data show CDR1 as SGHRS and CDR2 as YFSETQ. This CDR3 has 16 amino acids. CDR3 nucleotides: TGCGCCAGCAGCTCGACGGGCAGGGCCGGTAATGAAAAACTGTTTTTT. Its translation is CASSSTGRAGNEKLFF.

This chain's CDR3 is CPDVHGGYGYTF. DNA for the CDR3: TGTCCCGACGTCCACGGGGGCTATGGCTACACCTTC. V gene TRBV5-5 combines with J gene TRBJ1-2; tentative D call: TRBD1 (5 bases). Germline-derived CDR1 and CDR2 are SGHKS and YYEKEE (reference sequence). The CDR3 sequence is 12 residues long.

This clone was counted a single time. This rearrangement joins TRBV27 to TRBJ1-1; D remains unclear. The CDR3 extends over 16 amino acids. Germline CDR1 reads MNHEY; CDR2 reads SMNVEV (reference sequence). The V end was cut by 2 bases, the J end by 4 bases, with 17 bases between. Here the CDR3 reads CASSLDAGSQVTEAFF. DNA for the CDR3: TGTGCCAGCAGTTTAGATGCGGGGAGCCAAGTCACTGAAGCTTTCTTT.

CDR3 coding DNA: TGTGCCAGCGCAGGGATTTCCACAGATACGCAGTATTTT. Translation: CASAGISTDTQYF. This chain joins TRBV2 and TRBJ2-3; D may be TRBD1 (5 bases). CDR3 length: 13 residues. Germline V gene data show CDR1 as SNHLY and CDR2 as FYNNEI. Trimming pared 8 bases from V and 2 bases from J, leaving 11 bases between.

This clone has only one observation. The chain has TRBV10-3 and TRBJ1-6, with TRBD1 matching 9 bases. Germline lookup yields CDR1 ENHRY and CDR2 SYGVKD. The CDR3 spans 13 residues. The J segment lost 10 bases and the V segment lost 11 bases, leaving 9 bases of the junction unmatched. Written as DNA, the CDR3 is TGTGCCGCCGGGGACAGGGAAAGCTCACCCCTCCACTTT. Translation gives CAAGDRESSPLHF.

The chain recombines TRBV27 with TRBJ2-7; 7 bases align to TRBD2. V was clipped by 8 bases and J by 3 bases; unmatched bases: 7. Germline loops: CDR1 MNHEY, CDR2 SMNVEV (reference sequence). The CDR3 has 13 amino acids. CDR3 in DNA: TGTGCCAGCGGGGAGGGGCATCACTACGAGCAGTACTTC. As protein: CASGEGHHYEQYF.

This clone was seen only once. The CDR3 reads CASSVGLLNTEAFF. In DNA, the CDR3 is TGTGCCAGCAGCGTGGGACTTCTGAACACTGAAGCTTTCTTT. The J gene is TRBJ1-1, the V gene TRBV9; perhaps TRBD1 as D (5 bases). This CDR3 has 14 residues. Germline assignment: CDR1 SGDLS and CDR2 YYNGEE. V was cut by 2 bases and J by 0 bases, with 8 bases left in between. Combining the CDR3 with reference TRBV9 and TRBJ1-1 gives the whole variable domain DSGVTQTPKHLITATGQRVTLRCSPRSGDLSVYWYQQSLDQGLQFLIQYYNGEERAKGNILERFSAQQFPDLHSELNLSSLELGDSALYFCASSVGLLNTEAFFGQGTRLTVV.

This clone appeared a few times. The V and J genes are TRBV11-3 and TRBJ2-5; no reliable D call. Germline lookup yields CDR1 SGHNT and CDR2 YENEEA. Deletions cut 0 bases from V and 3 bases from J, with 8 bases between. This CDR3 comprises 14 residues. The chain's CDR3 is CASSLDPRKETQYF. The DNA for the CDR3 is TGTGCCAGCAGCTTAGATCCCAGGAAAGAGACCCAGTACTTC.

This clone was counted once. The rearrangement joins TRBV6-1 to TRBJ2-2; the D gene is possibly TRBD2 (6 bases). This CDR3 is 13 amino acids long. V was clipped by 10 bases and J by 6 bases, with 15 bases between them. Per germline, CDR1 MNHNS and CDR2 SASEGT. The CDR3 loop reads CATGTSSAGELFF. CDR3 nucleotides: TGTGCCACCGGGACTTCTTCTGCCGGGGAGCTGTTTTTT.